This T cell receptor (beta chain) came from a study of T cells in Graves' hyperthyroidism and ophthalmopathy. The CDR3 consists of 16 residues. With 1 base clipped from V and 5 bases from J, the junction kept 10 bases outside the gene matches. Germline CDR1 and CDR2: SGHTA and FQGTGA. The table lists this clonotype with a few counts. Amplification targeted TCR beta CDR3 regions from RNA transcripts. HTBI primers were employed in a first-round RT-PCR of the TCR CDR3. TCRdb reanalysed the multiplex PCR reads using MiXCR and keeps one entry per CDR3 protein. Found here are some 560,000 distinct CDR3 sequences, approximately 15% of them singletons; the top ten hold about 15%.

Sequences were obtained from blood. The chain recombines TRBV7-3 with TRBJ2-7, with 8 nucleotides matching TRBD1. This TCR derives from a woman in her thirties or forties with Graves' hyperthyroidism. This chain's CDR3 is CASSLNPLGTGDEQYF. CDR3 in DNA: TGTGCCAGCAGCTTAAATCCCCTCGGGACAGGTGACGAGCAGTACTTC.